A single sample is the source of the 2 T cell receptor beta chains below, sequenced in a study of T cell repertoires in cytomegalovirus infection (dated by TCRdb to the late 2010s). Sequencing used an Illumina HiSeq 1500. The public reads were run again by TCRdb, first through fastp at Q25 and then through MiXCR, and only productive beta chains were kept. Each entry merges the rows of one CDR3 protein and shows their most common DNA and genes. The sample profile shows some 350,000 distinct CDR3 sequences; over 15% of them were found once. The ten biggest clones cover approximately 8% of the sample. Sequencing was done on a sample of PBMCs. These receptors all come from a human donor in good health (CMV status not recorded). Some clones in this sample may be carry-over from other donors' samples.

This clonotype showed up just a few times. An end of the junction differs from the germline gene, which may be a read error. The V and J genes are TRBV4-1 and TRBJ2-5; TRBD2 agrees at 15 bases. Germline V gene lookup returns CDR1 MGHRA and CDR2 YSYEKL. The CDR3 has 20 amino acids. This CDR3 is CASSQYYGLAGGRVEETQYF. The CDR3 DNA is TGTGCCAGCAGCCAATACTATGGACTAGCGGGGGGGCGGGTTGAAGAGACCCAGTACTTC.

This clonotype was seen repeatedly, ten times or more. This chain joins TRBV7-6 and TRBJ2-7; D may be TRBD2 (6 bases). V was cut by 5 bases and J by 1 base, with 15 bases left in between. The germline gives CDR1 SGHVS, CDR2 FNYEAQ. This CDR3 spans 15 amino acids. The chain's CDR3 is CASSRWGGVSYEQYF. DNA for the CDR3: TGTGCCAGCAGCCGTTGGGGCGGGGTGTCCTACGAGCAGTACTTC.